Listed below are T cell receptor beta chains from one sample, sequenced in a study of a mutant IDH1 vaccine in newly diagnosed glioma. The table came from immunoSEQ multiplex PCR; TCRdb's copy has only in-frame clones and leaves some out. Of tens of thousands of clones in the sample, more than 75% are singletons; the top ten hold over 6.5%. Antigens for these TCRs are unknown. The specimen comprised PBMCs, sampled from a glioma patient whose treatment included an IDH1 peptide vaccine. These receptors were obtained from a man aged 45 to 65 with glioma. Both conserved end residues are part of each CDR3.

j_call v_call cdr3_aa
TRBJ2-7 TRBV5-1 CASSPPGENEQYF
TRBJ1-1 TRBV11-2 CASSWTTQGNTEAFF
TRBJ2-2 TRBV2 CASSGRGRTGELFF
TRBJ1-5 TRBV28 CASSSPGAGEHF
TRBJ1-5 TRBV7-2 CASSLFVGNQPQHF
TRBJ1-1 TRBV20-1 CSARPQGEAFF
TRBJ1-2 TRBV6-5 CASTTPGYGYTF
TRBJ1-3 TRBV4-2 CASSQDVRGSGNTIYF
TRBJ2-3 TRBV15 CATTESQDTQYF
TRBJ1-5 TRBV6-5 CASSYSMDQPQHF
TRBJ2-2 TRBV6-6 CASSAFTGGTGELFF
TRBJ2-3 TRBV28 CASSPRDTQYF
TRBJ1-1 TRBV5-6 CASSLQGITNTEAFF
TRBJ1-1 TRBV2 CASSLTGRNTEAFF
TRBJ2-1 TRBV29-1 CSVRNYPTYNEQFF